The next 24 T cell receptor beta chains were all read from a single sample in a study of blood T cell repertoires in COVID-19. Clones were sequenced by immunoSEQ multiplex PCR, and TCRdb holds only the in-frame ones, with some missing. The table includes about 74,000 clones, 84% detected once. The sequencing sample was made of peripheral blood. These TCRs come from a human donor in a cohort sampled during active COVID-19.

The gene calls are TRBV7-6 and TRBJ2-7; tentatively, D is TRBD1 (5 bases). Germline CDR1 is SGHVS and CDR2 is FNYEAQ. Trimming cost V 7 bases and J 1 base, with 26 bases left between them. The CDR3 has 18 amino acids. CDR3 residues: CASNAGPSQGLSSYEQYF. In DNA, the CDR3 is TGTGCCAGCAACGCAGGCCCCTCCCAGGGTTTAAGTTCCTACGAGCAGTACTTC.

The rearrangement links TRBV7-9 to TRBJ2-1; possibly TRBD2 for D (5 bases). There are 15 residues in the CDR3. V lost 5 bases, J lost 6 bases, and 17 bases lay in between. Germline V gives CDR1 SEHNR, CDR2 FQNEAQ (reference sequence). DNA of the CDR3: TGTGCCAGCAGCCCCCGTTCTGAGCGGCGCAATGAGCAGTTCTTC. Translating gives CASSPRSERRNEQFF. The full variable domain, completed using reference TRBV7-9 and TRBJ2-1, is DTGVSQNPRHKITKRGQNVTFRCDPISEHNRLYWYRQTLGQGPEFLTYFQNEAQLEKSRLLSDRFSAERPKGSFSTLEIQRTEQGDSAMYLCASSPRSERRNEQFFGPGTRLTVL.

This chain connects TRBV4-2 to TRBJ1-4; TRBD1 might be the D (6 bases). CDR3 length equals 19 residues. Per the germline V gene, CDR1 is LGHNA and CDR2 is YNFKEQ. Trimming left V 0 bases short and J 0 bases short, with 17 bases between. The CDR3 nucleotides read TGTGCCAGCAGCCAAGACCGTACAGGGATTGTAGCAACTAATGAAAAACTGTTTTTT. This encodes CASSQDRTGIVATNEKLFF.

The DNA of the CDR3 is TGCGCCAGCAGCTTAAGCCTCGTTCCGGGGACTGAAGCTTTCTTT. It encodes CASSLSLVPGTEAFF. The J gene is TRBJ1-1, the V gene TRBV4-1; D remains ambiguous. CDR3 length: 15 residues. Deletions cut 5 bases from V and 5 bases from J, with 18 bases between. Germline values: CDR1 MGHRA, CDR2 YSYEKL.

This clone was counted once. The V and J genes are TRBV9 and TRBJ2-2, with unresolved D. The CDR3 spans 13 residues. Germline loops: CDR1 SGDLS, CDR2 YYNGEE. Trimming pared 0 bases from V and 12 bases from J, leaving 12 bases between. CDR3: CASSVDEPPQLFF. The CDR3, as DNA: TGTGCCAGCAGCGTAGATGAGCCCCCCCAGCTGTTTTTT.

The rearrangement links TRBV5-4 to TRBJ1-3, with TRBD1 matching 10 bases. Germline lookup yields CDR1 SGHNT and CDR2 YYREEE (reference sequence). V shed 7 bases, J shed 2 bases, and the junction held 0 bases outside the gene matches. This CDR3 has 13 residues. Here the CDR3 DNA reads TGTGCCAGCGGACAGGGGGCTGGAAACACCATATATTTT. This codes for CASGQGAGNTIYF.

The rearrangement uses TRBV6-6 and TRBJ2-7; 9 bases agree with TRBD1. The CDR3 spans 15 residues. Germline lookup yields CDR1 MNHNY and CDR2 SVGAGI (reference sequence). The trim removed 6 bases at V and 4 bases at J, leaving 10 bases unmatched. In DNA, the CDR3 is TGTGCCAGCAGGAAAACACAGGGGGCGGGATACGAGCAGTACTTC. It codes for CASRKTQGAGYEQYF.

This sequence joins TRBV6-4 and TRBJ1-2; 8 nucleotides match TRBD1. The V gene end was trimmed by 5 bases and the J gene end by 5 bases; junction bases not matched to a gene: 10. The CDR3 is 15 residues long. Germline V gene lookup returns CDR1 MRHNA and CDR2 SNTAGT. CDR3 sequence: CASSLSPGGSYGYTF. In nucleotides, the CDR3 is TGTGCCAGCAGTCTTAGCCCAGGGGGCTCATATGGCTACACCTTC.

Note on this clone: This may be a read error: a much more frequent sequence differs by one nucleotide. The chain links TRBV12-3 or TRBV12-4 to TRBJ1-5; possibly TRBD1 for D (6 bases). The CDR3 contains 13 residues. CDR3 nucleotide sequence: TGTACCAGCAGAACAGGGTCCAATCAGCCCCAGCATTTT. It encodes CTSRTGSNQPQHF.

The chain combines TRBV3-1 (or the pseudogene TRBV3-2) with TRBJ2-7; the D gene is possibly TRBD1 (5 bases). This CDR3 is 14 amino acids long. Germline values: CDR1 LGHDT, CDR2 YNNKEL (reference sequence). Trimming took 3 bases from V and 4 from J, leaving 13 bases between them. The CDR3 is CASSQSPGKYEQYF. CDR3 coding DNA: TGTGCCAGCAGCCAGAGTCCAGGGAAATACGAGCAGTACTTC.

The CDR3 region has the DNA TGTGCCAGCTCACTTTCCGGGACAGCCACCAATCAGCCCCAGCATTTT. As protein: CASSLSGTATNQPQHF. The chain has TRBV18 and TRBJ1-5; 7 bases align to TRBD1. V shed 4 bases, J shed 3 bases, and the junction held 9 bases outside the gene matches. The CDR3 spans 16 residues. Germline CDR1 KGHSH, CDR2 LQKENI.

The J gene is TRBJ2-3, the V gene TRBV6-1, with D possibly matching TRBD1 (5 bases). The CDR3 is 17 amino acids. V gave up 0 bases and J gave up 1 base, with 14 bases separating them. The V gene's germline CDR1 is MNHNS and CDR2 SASEGT. The CDR3 bases are TGTGCCAGCAGTGAAGCCGCGACAGTATCAGGCACAGATACGCAGTATTTT. It codes for CASSEAATVSGTDTQYF.

The chain recombines TRBV18 with TRBJ2-7; D may be TRBD1 (6 bases). Trimming pared 6 bases from V and 6 bases from J, leaving 18 bases between. The CDR3 length is 14 residues. Per germline, CDR1 KGHSH and CDR2 LQKENI. CDR3 region: CASSPARGLGEQYF. For the CDR3, the DNA is TGTGCCAGCTCTCCAGCCAGGGGATTGGGCGAGCAGTACTTC.

The genes are TRBV7-3 and TRBJ2-3, with D possibly matching TRBD1 (5 bases). In germline, CDR1 is SGHTA, CDR2 FQGTGA. The CDR3 covers 14 residues. Trimming took 4 bases from V and 1 from J, leaving 9 bases between them. Here the CDR3 reads CASSSGMGTDTQYF. CDR3 DNA sequence: TGTGCCAGCAGCTCAGGGATGGGCACAGATACGCAGTATTTT.

The chain is built from TRBV28 and TRBJ2-3, with D uncertain. The V gene lost 1 base and the J gene lost 7 bases, with 9 bases spanning the gap. In germline, CDR1 is MDHEN, CDR2 SYDVKM. This CDR3 is built from 13 residues. The CDR3 nucleotides are TGTGCCAGCAGTTTATCTGGCGGAAATACGCAGTATTTT. This gives the protein CASSLSGGNTQYF.

The DNA for the CDR3 is TGTGCCAGCGGGGGCCACTACGAGCAGTACTTC. This encodes CASGGHYEQYF. The chain joins TRBV2 to TRBJ2-7, with TRBD1 as a possible D gene (6 bases). The CDR3 extends over 11 amino acids. V was trimmed by 8 bases and J by 3 bases, leaving 8 bases between them. The V gene's germline CDR1 is SNHLY and CDR2 FYNNEI.

V is TRBV28 and J is TRBJ1-1; D gene ambiguous. The V end was cut by 6 bases, the J end by 4 bases, with 15 bases between. The CDR3 consists of 14 residues. Germline loops: CDR1 MDHEN, CDR2 SYDVKM. The CDR3 DNA follows: TGTGCCAGCAGAACGACACCTACGATCACTGAAGCTTTCTTT. Encoded protein: CASRTTPTITEAFF.

The chain has TRBV4-1 and TRBJ2-1; 9 nucleotides agree with TRBD2. After removal of 1 base from V and 2 bases from J, the junction contained 6 bases not matched to a gene. The CDR3 sequence is 17 residues long. Germline V gene lookup returns CDR1 MGHRA and CDR2 YSYEKL. In DNA, the CDR3 is TGCGCCAGCAGCCAAGGTATAGCGGGGGCCACCTACAATGAGCAGTTCTTC. Translation gives CASSQGIAGATYNEQFF.

The genes are TRBV9 and TRBJ1-4; D not certain. The CDR3 totals 15 residues. Germline loops: CDR1 SGDLS, CDR2 YYNGEE. The V gene lost 5 bases and the J gene lost 4 bases, with 15 bases spanning the gap. DNA of the CDR3: TGTGCCAGCAGTCCGGCGGCCGGGAGTAATGAAAAACTGTTTTTT. Its protein is CASSPAAGSNEKLFF.

In this sample, this clone turned up a few times. The J gene is TRBJ1-2, the V gene TRBV30; a possible D gene is TRBD1 (6 bases). This CDR3 has 14 residues. Germline V gene data show CDR1 as GTSNPN and CDR2 as SVGIG (reference sequence). V gave up 4 bases and J gave up 2 bases, with 14 bases separating them. The CDR3 DNA reads TGTGCCTGGAAAGGCAACAGGGTAAACTATGGCTACACCTTC. This sequence encodes CAWKGNRVNYGYTF.

This clone has only one observation. The chain couples TRBV10-3 to TRBJ2-3; 11 bases fit TRBD2. This CDR3 contains 14 residues. CDR1 is ENHRY and CDR2 is SYGVKD in the germline V gene. The V segment lost 6 bases and the J segment 2 bases; nucleotides outside the gene matches: 1. This CDR3 is CAIRTSGDTDTQYF. In DNA, the CDR3 is TGTGCCATCAGGACTAGCGGGGACACAGATACGCAGTATTTT.

V is TRBV20-1 and J is TRBJ2-6, with unresolved D. Between the trimmed V and J ends, which lost 3 bases and 1 base, there was a span of 7 bases. The germline gives CDR1 DFQATT, CDR2 SNEGSKA (reference sequence). This CDR3 spans 14 amino acids. CDR3 sequence: CSASPTSGANVLTF. CDR3 coding DNA: TGCAGTGCTAGTCCAACTTCTGGGGCCAACGTCCTGACTTTC.

CDR3 sequence reads: CATSRTGDGYTF. CDR3 bases: TGTGCCACCAGCAGGACAGGGGACGGCTACACCTTC. The rearrangement links TRBV15 to TRBJ1-2; 8 nucleotides align to TRBD1. The CDR3 contains 12 residues. Germline assignment: CDR1 LNHNV and CDR2 YYDKDF (reference sequence). V shed 3 bases and J 8 bases; nucleotides not matched to a gene: 2.

J is TRBJ2-3 and V is TRBV5-4; 12 nucleotides align to TRBD2. J lost 0 bases, V lost 4 bases, and 6 bases had no gene match. The CDR3 totals 17 residues. Germline V gene lookup returns CDR1 SGHNT and CDR2 YYREEE (reference sequence). In DNA, the CDR3 is TGTGCCAGCAGCCTCCAGCTAGCGGGGGGGAGCACAGATACGCAGTATTTT. Protein product: CASSLQLAGGSTDTQYF.